The 3 T cell receptor beta chains below all came from one sample that was sequenced in a study of blood T cell repertoires in COVID-19 (dated by TCRdb to about 2020). Receptor amplification or capture employed the immunoSEQ multiplex PCR assay. The table was pulled from immuneACCESS by TCRdb, which kept in-frame rearrangements only. Such tables lose some clones; where checked, under half of the loss comes from unresolved V genes, and the rest has no known cause. In all, the sample holds over 200,000 clones, and roughly 85% of those were seen once. The leading ten clones occupy approximately 10% of the sample. The specimen was PBMCs or T cells enriched from blood (not recorded which). The receptors here all came from a man younger than 45 who had recovered from COVID-19.

The gene calls are TRBV19 and TRBJ1-1; D unclear. V gave up 3 bases and J gave up 10 bases, with 12 bases separating them. Germline CDR1 reads LNHDA; CDR2 reads SQIVND (reference sequence). This CDR3 is 12 amino acids long. CDR3 residues: CASSITPPGAFF. DNA of the CDR3: TGTGCCAGTAGTATCACTCCTCCGGGAGCTTTCTTT.

CDR3 bases: TGTGCCAGCAGTTCGTCCTTTACAAATGAAAAACTGTTTTTT. Translation gives CASSSSFTNEKLFF. The chain links TRBV11-2 to TRBJ1-4; no clear D. This CDR3 is 14 amino acids long. Per the germline V gene, CDR1 is SGHAT and CDR2 is FQNNGV. The V and J ends lost 6 bases and 5 bases respectively, with 13 bases between them.

This clone was counted once. J is TRBJ1-2 and V is TRBV5-6; tentatively, D is TRBD1 (6 bases). The ends were cut back, 4 bases at V and 7 bases at J, with 17 bases in the middle. This CDR3 comprises 14 residues. Germline V CDR1 and CDR2: SGHDT, YYEEEE. The CDR3 nucleotides are TGTGCCAGCAGCCTGCTTTCCGGGACATTTGGCTACACCTTC. Translation: CASSLLSGTFGYTF.